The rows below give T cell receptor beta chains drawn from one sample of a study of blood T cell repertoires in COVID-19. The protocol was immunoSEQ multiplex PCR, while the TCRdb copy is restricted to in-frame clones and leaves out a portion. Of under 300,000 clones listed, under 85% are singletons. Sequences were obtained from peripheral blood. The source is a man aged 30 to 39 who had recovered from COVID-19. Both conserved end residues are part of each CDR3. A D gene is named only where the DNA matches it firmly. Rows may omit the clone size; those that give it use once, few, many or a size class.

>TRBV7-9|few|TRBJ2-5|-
CASSSSAETQYF
TGTGCCAGCAGCTCTAGTGCGGAGACCCAGTACTTC
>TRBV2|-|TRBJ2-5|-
CASSPTYRETQYF
TGTGCCAGCAGTCCTACCTATCGGGAGACCCAGTACTTC
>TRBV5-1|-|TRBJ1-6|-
CASSLSGEIYSPLHF
TGCGCCAGCAGCTTGTCGGGTGAAATATATTCACCCCTCCACTTT
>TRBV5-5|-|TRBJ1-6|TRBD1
CASSLGTGISSPLHF
TGTGCCAGCAGCTTAGGGACAGGGATTTCTTCACCCCTCCACTTT
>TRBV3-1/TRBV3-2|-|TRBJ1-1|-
CASSQDSRLQTNMNTEAFF
TGTGCCAGCAGCCAAGACTCGCGACTCCAAACCAATATGAACACTGAAGCTTTCTTT
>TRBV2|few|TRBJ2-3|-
CASRTLRGPDTQYF
TGTGCCAGCAGGACGCTCAGGGGCCCAGATACGCAGTATTTT
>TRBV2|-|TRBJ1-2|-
CASSDPSTQPLSGYTF
TGTGCCAGCAGTGACCCCTCGACTCAACCGCTTTCCGGCTACACCTTC
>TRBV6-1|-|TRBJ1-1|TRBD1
CASSEAQRTGEAFF
TGTGCCAGCAGTGAAGCACAACGGACAGGGGAAGCTTTCTTT
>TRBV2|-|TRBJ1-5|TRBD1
CASRGTGGSQPQHF
TGTGCCAGCAGAGGGACAGGGGGCTCTCAGCCCCAGCATTTT
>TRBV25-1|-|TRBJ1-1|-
CASSEQVGPTEAFF
TGTGCCAGCAGTGAACAGGTCGGTCCCACTGAAGCTTTCTTT
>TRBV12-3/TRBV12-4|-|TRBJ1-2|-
CASSLAPGDGYTF
TGTGCCAGCAGTTTAGCCCCCGGGGATGGCTACACCTTC
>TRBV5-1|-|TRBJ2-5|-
CASSPRDSQETQYF
TGCGCCAGCAGCCCCCGGGACTCCCAAGAGACCCAGTACTTC
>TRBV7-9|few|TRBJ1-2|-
CASSGSYGYTF
TGTGCCAGCAGCGGCAGCTATGGCTACACCTTC
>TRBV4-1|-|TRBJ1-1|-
CASSQVDEGLNTEAFF
TGCGCCAGCAGCCAAGTAGATGAGGGCCTGAACACTGAAGCTTTCTTT
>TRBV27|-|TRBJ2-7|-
CASSPSGVSLYEQYF
TGTGCCAGCAGTCCCTCAGGGGTGAGTCTCTACGAGCAGTACTTC
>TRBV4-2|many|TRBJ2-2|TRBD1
CASSQDLGTGGSGELFF
TGTGCCAGCAGCCAAGATTTAGGGACAGGGGGCTCCGGGGAGCTGTTTTTT